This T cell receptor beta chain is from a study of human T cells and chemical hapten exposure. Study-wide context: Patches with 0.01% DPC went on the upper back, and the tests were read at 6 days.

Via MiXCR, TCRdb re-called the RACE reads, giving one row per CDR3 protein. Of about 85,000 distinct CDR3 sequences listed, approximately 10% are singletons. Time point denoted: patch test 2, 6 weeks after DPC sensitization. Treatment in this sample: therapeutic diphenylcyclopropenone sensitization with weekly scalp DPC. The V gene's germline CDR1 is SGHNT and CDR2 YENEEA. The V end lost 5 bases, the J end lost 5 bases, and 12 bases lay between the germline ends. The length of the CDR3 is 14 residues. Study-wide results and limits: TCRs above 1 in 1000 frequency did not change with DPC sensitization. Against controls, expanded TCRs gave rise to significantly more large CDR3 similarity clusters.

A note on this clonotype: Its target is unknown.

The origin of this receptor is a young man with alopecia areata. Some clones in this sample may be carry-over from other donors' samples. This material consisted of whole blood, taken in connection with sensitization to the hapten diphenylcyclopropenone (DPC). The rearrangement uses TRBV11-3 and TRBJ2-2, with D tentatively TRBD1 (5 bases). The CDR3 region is CASSPGLRTGELFF. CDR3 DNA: TGTGCCAGCAGCCCAGGGCTAAGGACCGGGGAGCTGTTTTTT.